Listed here are 17 T cell receptor beta chains from one sample, sequenced in a study of T cell repertoires in cytomegalovirus infection (dated by TCRdb to the late 2010s). The treatment or condition label of this sample denotes: in vitro stimulation with specific CMV peptide epitopes to enrich CMV-specific T cells. Antigens for these TCRs are unknown. Data came from an Illumina HiSeq 1500. TCRdb reran the public reads through fastp at Q25 and MiXCR, keeping productive beta chains. Rows with a matching CDR3 protein are joined into one entry that keeps the most common DNA and genes. Counted in this sample were 110,000 or so distinct CDR3 sequences; 30% to 35% of them appeared once. Clones ranked in the top ten supply less than 45% of the sample. This specimen consisted of CD8+ T cells from cultured PBMCs, obtained from culture after CMV antigen stimulation. These receptors originate from a human donor in good health (CMV status not recorded). Some clones in this sample may be carry-over from other donors' samples.

The chain links TRBV27 to TRBJ2-5; TRBD2 matches at 15 bases. V trimming: 4 bases; J trimming: 5 bases; junction bases outside the gene matches: 5. The CDR3 extends over 16 amino acids. Germline V gene lookup returns CDR1 MNHEY and CDR2 SMNVEV (reference sequence). CDR3 residues: CASSSGLAGGLETQYF. The CDR3, as DNA: TGTGCCAGCAGTTCCGGACTAGCGGGGGGGCTTGAGACCCAGTACTTC.

This rearrangement joins TRBV27 to TRBJ1-4, with 8 bases matching TRBD1. V was pared by 5 bases and J by 7 bases, with 6 bases of the junction left unmatched. The CDR3 sequence is 14 residues long. Germline lookup yields CDR1 MNHEY and CDR2 SMNVEV (reference sequence). CDR3 coding DNA: TGTGCCAGCAGTCAGGGGGCCTACAGTGAAAAACTGTTTTTT. As protein: CASSQGAYSEKLFF.

The V and J genes are TRBV27 and TRBJ2-3; perhaps TRBD1 as D (6 bases). Germline CDR1 and CDR2: MNHEY and SMNVEV (reference sequence). This CDR3 region has 13 residues. V shed 5 bases and J shed 5 bases, with 11 bases lying between them. CDR3 DNA sequence: TGTGCCAGCAGTGTCACAGGGATAGATACGCAGTATTTT. Protein sequence: CASSVTGIDTQYF.

This clonotype was observed many times. DNA for the CDR3: TGTGCCAGCAGCCCCCGCGCGGGGAGCTCCTACGAGCAGTACTTC. Its translation: CASSPRAGSSYEQYF. The J gene is TRBJ2-7, the V gene TRBV7-9; weak D call: TRBD2 (6 bases). V was cut by 5 bases and J by 0 bases, with 14 bases left in between. From germline, CDR1 is SEHNR and CDR2 FQNEAQ (reference sequence). There are 15 residues in the CDR3.

This clonotype came up a few times. The V and J genes are TRBV7-6 and TRBJ2-7; D call uncertain. The germline V and J ends were trimmed by 4 bases and 2 bases, with 9 bases remaining between them. The CDR3 covers 13 residues. The germline CDR1 and CDR2 sequences are SGHVS and FNYEAQ. The CDR3: CASSSSLTYEQYF. The CDR3 DNA sequence: TGTGCCAGCAGCTCGAGCCTAACCTACGAGCAGTACTTC.

The table lists this clonotype with many counts. V and J are TRBV7-2 and TRBJ2-3; tentative D call: TRBD2 (6 bases). V was pared by 1 base and J by 2 bases, with 10 bases between. CDR1 and CDR2 (germline): SGHTA, FQGNSA. The CDR3 is 15 amino acids. The CDR3 loop is CASSLVSGDTDTQYF. The CDR3 DNA follows: TGTGCCAGCAGCTTAGTTAGCGGAGACACAGATACGCAGTATTTT. The entire variable domain, with the rest obtained from reference TRBV7-2 and TRBJ2-3, is as follows: GAGVSQSPSNKVTEKGKDVELRCDPISGHTALYWYRQSLGQGLEFLIYFQGNSAPDKSGLPSDRFSAERTGGSVSTLTIQRTQQEDSAVYLCASSLVSGDTDTQYFGPGTRLTVL.

This clonotype was picked up a small number of times. The V gene is TRBV11-2, the J gene TRBJ2-1; D is possibly TRBD1 (7 bases). The V end lost 3 bases, the J end lost 0 bases, and 15 bases lay between the germline ends. Looked up from germline, CDR1 is SGHAT and CDR2 is FQNNGV. This CDR3 has 17 residues. The CDR3 DNA sequence: TGTGCCAGCAGCTTTTCAGGGGGGAGCCCCTCCTACAATGAGCAGTTCTTC. Translating it yields CASSFSGGSPSYNEQFF.

This clonotype was recorded a few times. V is TRBV4-3 and J is TRBJ1-6; the match to TRBD1 covers 7 bases. The trim removed 1 base at V and 3 bases at J, leaving 6 bases unmatched. This CDR3 comprises 17 residues. Germline CDR1 LGHNA, CDR2 YSLEER. CDR3 in DNA: TGCGCCAGCAGCCAAGTCGGGACAGACTTCTATAATTCACCCCTCCACTTT. This sequence encodes CASSQVGTDFYNSPLHF.

The table lists this clonotype with a few counts. The chain recombines TRBV20-1 with TRBJ2-1, with D possibly TRBD2 on 6 matching bases. The CDR3 length is 15 residues. V was cut by 0 bases and J by 6 bases, with 15 bases left in between. CDR1 is DFQATT, CDR2 SNEGSKA, per germline (reference sequence). The DNA of the CDR3 is TGCAGTGCTAGAGATCTGTGGACTACCCGCAATGAGCAGTTCTTC. Translating gives CSARDLWTTRNEQFF.

CDR3 region: CASSDRGLDAGSYNEQFF. The CDR3 DNA sequence: TGTGCCAGTAGCGACAGGGGGCTCGATGCCGGCTCCTACAATGAGCAGTTCTTC. The rearrangement joins TRBV19 to TRBJ2-1; 10 nucleotides agree with TRBD1. This CDR3 spans 18 amino acids. The V gene end was trimmed by 6 bases and the J gene end by 0 bases; junction bases not matched to a gene: 11. The germline V gene has CDR1 LNHDA and CDR2 SQIVND (reference sequence).

This clonotype has ten or more counts. This sequence joins TRBV9 and TRBJ1-2; D gene ambiguous. The length of the CDR3 is 16 residues. The germline V gene has CDR1 SGDLS and CDR2 YYNGEE. Trimming shortened V by 0 bases and J by 4 bases, and 16 bases separated the two germline ends. The CDR3 DNA reads TGTGCCAGCAGCGTAGGCAGAGCCCAAGATTCCTATGGCTACACCTTC. This encodes CASSVGRAQDSYGYTF. The whole variable domain, remainder taken from reference TRBV9 and TRBJ1-2, is DSGVTQTPKHLITATGQRVTLRCSPRSGDLSVYWYQQSLDQGLQFLIQYYNGEERAKGNILERFSAQQFPDLHSELNLSSLELGDSALYFCASSVGRAQDSYGYTFGSGTRLTVV.

The V gene is TRBV12-3 or TRBV12-4, the J gene TRBJ1-5; D is perhaps TRBD1 (5 bases). The CDR3 is 13 amino acids. V was clipped by 1 base and J by 7 bases, with 8 bases between them. CDR3 sequence reads: CASSLGGGQPQHF. For the CDR3, the DNA is TGTGCCAGCAGTTTAGGTGGGGGACAGCCCCAGCATTTT.

The V gene is TRBV7-9, the J gene TRBJ1-3; D remains ambiguous. Trimming took 5 bases from V and 0 from J, leaving 8 bases between them. Germline V gene data show CDR1 as SEHNR and CDR2 as FQNEAQ (reference sequence). The CDR3 is made up of 14 amino acids. The CDR3 here is CASSPTNSGNTIYF. CDR3 nucleotide sequence: TGTGCCAGCAGCCCCACTAACTCTGGAAACACCATATATTTT.

J is TRBJ1-5 and V is TRBV2; 7 nucleotides line up with TRBD1. V trimming: 5 bases; J trimming: 0 bases; junction bases outside the gene matches: 10. The germline gives CDR1 SNHLY, CDR2 FYNNEI. The CDR3 runs 17 residues. The CDR3 nucleotides are TGTGCCAGCAGTCTACCCCAGGGGGACTATAGCAATCAGCCCCAGCATTTT. Its translation is CASSLPQGDYSNQPQHF.

This clonotype was counted ten times or more. The chain recombines TRBV7-2 with TRBJ2-7; a possible D gene is TRBD1 (5 bases). Germline values: CDR1 SGHTA, CDR2 FQGNSA. CDR3 length equals 15 residues. The V gene lost 7 bases and the J gene lost 3 bases, with 19 bases spanning the gap. CDR3 in amino acids: CASIPASGRGYEQYF. The DNA of the CDR3 is TGTGCCAGCATCCCCGCCTCGGGTAGGGGCTACGAGCAGTACTTC.

This clonotype was observed many times. V gene TRBV11-2 combines with J gene TRBJ2-5; perhaps TRBD2 as D (5 bases). The germline CDR1 and CDR2 sequences are SGHAT and FQNNGV. This CDR3 comprises 13 residues. The germline V and J ends were trimmed by 1 base and 8 bases, with 11 bases remaining between them. This CDR3 reads CASSLGHSVTQYF. In nucleotides, the CDR3 is TGTGCCAGCAGCTTAGGACATAGCGTCACCCAGTACTTC.

This clonotype was seen repeatedly, ten times or more. The rearrangement joins TRBV7-2 to TRBJ1-2; D is perhaps TRBD1 (5 bases). The germline V gene has CDR1 SGHTA and CDR2 FQGNSA. V dropped 4 bases and J dropped 3 bases, with 15 bases sitting between them. This CDR3 has 15 residues. DNA for the CDR3: TGTGCCAGCAGCTCGCCTCGCAGGGTCTACTATGGCTACACCTTC. This encodes CASSSPRRVYYGYTF.